This is a list of T cell receptor beta chains from one sample in a study of identical twins. Each CDR3 protein gets one entry after TCRdb re-called the 5' RACE reads with MiXCR. The data show about 340,000 distinct CDR3 sequences, 9% to 15% seen once. This sample was shared with a second study, whose subject was yellow fever vaccine responses in identical twins.

What was sequenced was CD8+ T cells sorted from blood. The receptors were gathered from a woman younger than 30 in good health. CDR3s include the opening cysteine and the closing phenylalanine or tryptophan. D genes are given only for firm matches. Clone size is shown for a subset of rows, as once, few, many or a class of expanded clone.

V gene	clone size	D gene	J gene	CDR3 protein	CDR3 DNA
TRBV12-3/TRBV12-4	NA	NA	TRBJ2-7	CASSLSATSYEQYF	TGTGCCAGCAGTTTAAGTGCCACAAGCTACGAGCAGTACTTC
TRBV15	NA	TRBD2	TRBJ2-1	CATSRKREGPSNEQFF	TGTGCCACCAGCAGAAAGCGGGAGGGCCCCTCCAATGAGCAGTTCTTC
TRBV5-1	NA	NA	TRBJ2-5	CASSLVGSGSYRETQYF	TGCGCCAGCAGCTTGGTAGGGTCGGGGTCGTATCGGGAGACCCAGTACTTC
TRBV3-1	NA	NA	TRBJ2-7	CASSQDQGTNSNYEQYF	TGTGCCAGCAGCCAAGATCAAGGGACCAACTCAAACTACGAGCAGTACTTC
TRBV28	few	TRBD1	TRBJ2-4	CASSQGQGGLKNIQYF	TGTGCCAGCAGTCAAGGACAGGGTGGCCTCAAAAACATTCAGTACTTC
TRBV9	few	NA	TRBJ1-2	CASFGGRGYGYTF	TGTGCCAGCTTTGGGGGGCGAGGCTATGGCTACACCTTC
TRBV12-3/TRBV12-4	NA	TRBD2	TRBJ2-1	CASTPAGRDEQFF	TGTGCCAGCACTCCAGCGGGAAGGGATGAGCAGTTCTTC
TRBV2	many	TRBD2	TRBJ2-3	CASSVEAAGVLTDTQYF	TGTGCCAGCAGTGTAGAGGCCGCGGGGGTCCTCACAGATACGCAGTATTTT
TRBV3-1	few	NA	TRBJ2-3	CASSQGEASSTDTQYF	TGTGCCAGCAGCCAAGGTGAAGCGTCTAGCACAGATACGCAGTATTTT
TRBV28	many	NA	TRBJ1-6	CASSSPLSRGSPLHF	TGTGCCAGCAGTTCCCCCCTATCTAGGGGTTCACCCCTCCACTTT
TRBV6-1	many	NA	TRBJ1-5	CASRDSYSNQPQHF	TGTGCCAGCAGGGATTCCTATAGCAATCAGCCCCAGCATTTT
TRBV10-2	few	NA	TRBJ2-1	CASSLGTPGGTEQFF	TGCGCCAGCAGCCTCGGGACTCCCGGGGGCACGGAGCAGTTCTTC
TRBV15	few	TRBD1	TRBJ1-5	CATSSGQGHQPQHF	TGTGCCACCAGCAGCGGACAGGGCCATCAGCCCCAGCATTTT
TRBV29-1	NA	TRBD1	TRBJ2-1	CSVDMGQGVREQFF	TGCAGCGTTGATATGGGACAGGGTGTTCGTGAGCAGTTCTTC
TRBV7-9	medium-sized	NA	TRBJ2-1	CASSESEISYNEQFF	TGTGCCAGCAGCGAGAGCGAAATATCCTACAATGAGCAGTTCTTC
TRBV4-1	few	NA	TRBJ2-1	CASSARESGHNEQFF	TGCGCCAGCAGCGCCCGGGAATCTGGGCACAATGAGCAGTTCTTC
TRBV20-1	NA	TRBD1	TRBJ2-1	CSADRGRFDEQFF	TGCAGTGCCGACAGGGGGCGGTTCGATGAGCAGTTCTTC
TRBV2	few	TRBD1	TRBJ1-4	CASGRQGAFEDEKLFF	TGTGCCAGCGGACGACAGGGGGCCTTCGAGGACGAAAAACTGTTTTTT
TRBV27	NA	NA	TRBJ2-1	CASNHMDEQFF	TGTGCCAGCAACCACATGGATGAGCAGTTCTTC
TRBV19	NA	TRBD1	TRBJ2-3	CASSIVLGGASDTQYF	TGTGCCAGTAGTATCGTTCTAGGGGGCGCCTCGGATACGCAGTATTTT
TRBV25-1	many	NA	TRBJ1-5	CASSVDSNQPQHF	TGTGCCAGCAGTGTAGATAGCAATCAGCCCCAGCATTTT
TRBV12-3/TRBV12-4	many	NA	TRBJ1-5	CASSLIGGEEHF	TGTGCCAGCAGTTTAATAGGGGGAGAGGAGCATTTT
TRBV7-9	few	NA	TRBJ2-1	CASSSAGTPYNEQFF	TGTGCCAGCAGCTCCGCCGGGACGCCTTACAATGAGCAGTTCTTC
TRBV12-3/TRBV12-4	few	TRBD2	TRBJ2-3	CASRPLGSGGAGDTQYF	TGTGCCAGCAGACCACTAGGGAGCGGGGGTGCGGGAGATACGCAGTATTTT
TRBV3-1	NA	NA	TRBJ2-1	CASSQDLMGSNEQFF	TGTGCCAGCAGCCAAGATCTGATGGGAAGCAATGAGCAGTTCTTC
TRBV3-1	many	NA	TRBJ2-7	CASSLVSASYEQYF	TGTGCCAGCAGCCTTGTTTCGGCATCCTACGAGCAGTACTTC
TRBV7-9	few	NA	TRBJ2-5	CASSLAGKETQYF	TGTGCCAGCAGCTTAGCAGGAAAAGAGACCCAGTACTTC
TRBV27	many	TRBD1	TRBJ2-1	CASTTGGRFENEQFF	TGTGCCAGCACTACAGGGGGGCGTTTCGAGAATGAGCAGTTCTTC
TRBV24-1	many	NA	TRBJ2-2	CATSPGTSNTGELFF	TGTGCCACCAGTCCGGGTACTTCGAACACCGGGGAGCTGTTTTTT
TRBV12-3/TRBV12-4	few	NA	TRBJ1-1	CASKPTGGDTEAFF	TGTGCCAGCAAACCGACAGGAGGGGACACTGAAGCTTTCTTT
TRBV3-1	many	TRBD2	TRBJ2-7	CASSQELAGTYEQYF	TGTGCCAGCAGCCAAGAACTAGCGGGTACCTACGAGCAGTACTTC
TRBV12-3/TRBV12-4	many	NA	TRBJ1-5	CASSLSGGSNQPQHF	TGTGCCAGCAGTTTATCCGGGGGTAGCAATCAGCCCCAGCATTTT
TRBV10-2	NA	NA	TRBJ1-6	CASSEGRGSPLHF	TGCGCCAGCAGTGAAGGGAGAGGTTCACCCCTCCACTTT
TRBV7-9	many	NA	TRBJ2-7	CASSLENYEQYF	TGTGCCAGCAGCTTAGAGAACTACGAGCAGTACTTC
TRBV9	NA	TRBD2	TRBJ2-1	CASSPWTSGHGEQFF	TGTGCCAGCAGCCCCTGGACTAGCGGCCATGGTGAGCAGTTCTTC
TRBV7-8	many	NA	TRBJ2-1	CASSPGHEQFF	TGTGCCAGCAGCCCAGGACACGAGCAGTTCTTC
TRBV29-1	NA	TRBD2	TRBJ2-3	CSGEAGGLLSTDTQYF	TGCAGCGGGGAAGCGGGGGGCCTCCTAAGCACAGATACGCAGTATTTT